This T cell receptor beta chain originates from a study of blood T cell repertoires in COVID-19. About the study: From the United States, Italy and Spain came samples of acute and convalescent COVID-19. From T cells, B-cell-depleted T cells, or PBMCs came the material, which was cDNA or gDNA.

In this sample, this clone turned up a few times. In the source study's methods: Nucleated cell counts were estimated from reference gene primer amplification. This table comes from immunoSEQ multiplex PCR, and its TCRdb copy is limited to in-frame clones, with some not included. The D gene and trimming were derived from the DNA, and the V and J assignments and clone size from that table. The table includes around 260,000 clones, 84% detected once. The germline gives CDR1 MNHEY, CDR2 SVGAGI. The length of the CDR3 is 14 residues. The V gene end was trimmed by 6 bases and the J gene end by 4 bases; junction bases not matched to a gene: 4.

Sequencing was carried out using peripheral blood. The genes are TRBV6-5 and TRBJ1-3; 9 bases are a match to TRBD1. The source is a man between 60 and 75 years old with acute or convalescent COVID-19. CDR3 DNA sequence: TGTGCCAGCAGCTACAGGGGGCGAGGAAACACCATATATTTT. It translates to CASSYRGRGNTIYF.